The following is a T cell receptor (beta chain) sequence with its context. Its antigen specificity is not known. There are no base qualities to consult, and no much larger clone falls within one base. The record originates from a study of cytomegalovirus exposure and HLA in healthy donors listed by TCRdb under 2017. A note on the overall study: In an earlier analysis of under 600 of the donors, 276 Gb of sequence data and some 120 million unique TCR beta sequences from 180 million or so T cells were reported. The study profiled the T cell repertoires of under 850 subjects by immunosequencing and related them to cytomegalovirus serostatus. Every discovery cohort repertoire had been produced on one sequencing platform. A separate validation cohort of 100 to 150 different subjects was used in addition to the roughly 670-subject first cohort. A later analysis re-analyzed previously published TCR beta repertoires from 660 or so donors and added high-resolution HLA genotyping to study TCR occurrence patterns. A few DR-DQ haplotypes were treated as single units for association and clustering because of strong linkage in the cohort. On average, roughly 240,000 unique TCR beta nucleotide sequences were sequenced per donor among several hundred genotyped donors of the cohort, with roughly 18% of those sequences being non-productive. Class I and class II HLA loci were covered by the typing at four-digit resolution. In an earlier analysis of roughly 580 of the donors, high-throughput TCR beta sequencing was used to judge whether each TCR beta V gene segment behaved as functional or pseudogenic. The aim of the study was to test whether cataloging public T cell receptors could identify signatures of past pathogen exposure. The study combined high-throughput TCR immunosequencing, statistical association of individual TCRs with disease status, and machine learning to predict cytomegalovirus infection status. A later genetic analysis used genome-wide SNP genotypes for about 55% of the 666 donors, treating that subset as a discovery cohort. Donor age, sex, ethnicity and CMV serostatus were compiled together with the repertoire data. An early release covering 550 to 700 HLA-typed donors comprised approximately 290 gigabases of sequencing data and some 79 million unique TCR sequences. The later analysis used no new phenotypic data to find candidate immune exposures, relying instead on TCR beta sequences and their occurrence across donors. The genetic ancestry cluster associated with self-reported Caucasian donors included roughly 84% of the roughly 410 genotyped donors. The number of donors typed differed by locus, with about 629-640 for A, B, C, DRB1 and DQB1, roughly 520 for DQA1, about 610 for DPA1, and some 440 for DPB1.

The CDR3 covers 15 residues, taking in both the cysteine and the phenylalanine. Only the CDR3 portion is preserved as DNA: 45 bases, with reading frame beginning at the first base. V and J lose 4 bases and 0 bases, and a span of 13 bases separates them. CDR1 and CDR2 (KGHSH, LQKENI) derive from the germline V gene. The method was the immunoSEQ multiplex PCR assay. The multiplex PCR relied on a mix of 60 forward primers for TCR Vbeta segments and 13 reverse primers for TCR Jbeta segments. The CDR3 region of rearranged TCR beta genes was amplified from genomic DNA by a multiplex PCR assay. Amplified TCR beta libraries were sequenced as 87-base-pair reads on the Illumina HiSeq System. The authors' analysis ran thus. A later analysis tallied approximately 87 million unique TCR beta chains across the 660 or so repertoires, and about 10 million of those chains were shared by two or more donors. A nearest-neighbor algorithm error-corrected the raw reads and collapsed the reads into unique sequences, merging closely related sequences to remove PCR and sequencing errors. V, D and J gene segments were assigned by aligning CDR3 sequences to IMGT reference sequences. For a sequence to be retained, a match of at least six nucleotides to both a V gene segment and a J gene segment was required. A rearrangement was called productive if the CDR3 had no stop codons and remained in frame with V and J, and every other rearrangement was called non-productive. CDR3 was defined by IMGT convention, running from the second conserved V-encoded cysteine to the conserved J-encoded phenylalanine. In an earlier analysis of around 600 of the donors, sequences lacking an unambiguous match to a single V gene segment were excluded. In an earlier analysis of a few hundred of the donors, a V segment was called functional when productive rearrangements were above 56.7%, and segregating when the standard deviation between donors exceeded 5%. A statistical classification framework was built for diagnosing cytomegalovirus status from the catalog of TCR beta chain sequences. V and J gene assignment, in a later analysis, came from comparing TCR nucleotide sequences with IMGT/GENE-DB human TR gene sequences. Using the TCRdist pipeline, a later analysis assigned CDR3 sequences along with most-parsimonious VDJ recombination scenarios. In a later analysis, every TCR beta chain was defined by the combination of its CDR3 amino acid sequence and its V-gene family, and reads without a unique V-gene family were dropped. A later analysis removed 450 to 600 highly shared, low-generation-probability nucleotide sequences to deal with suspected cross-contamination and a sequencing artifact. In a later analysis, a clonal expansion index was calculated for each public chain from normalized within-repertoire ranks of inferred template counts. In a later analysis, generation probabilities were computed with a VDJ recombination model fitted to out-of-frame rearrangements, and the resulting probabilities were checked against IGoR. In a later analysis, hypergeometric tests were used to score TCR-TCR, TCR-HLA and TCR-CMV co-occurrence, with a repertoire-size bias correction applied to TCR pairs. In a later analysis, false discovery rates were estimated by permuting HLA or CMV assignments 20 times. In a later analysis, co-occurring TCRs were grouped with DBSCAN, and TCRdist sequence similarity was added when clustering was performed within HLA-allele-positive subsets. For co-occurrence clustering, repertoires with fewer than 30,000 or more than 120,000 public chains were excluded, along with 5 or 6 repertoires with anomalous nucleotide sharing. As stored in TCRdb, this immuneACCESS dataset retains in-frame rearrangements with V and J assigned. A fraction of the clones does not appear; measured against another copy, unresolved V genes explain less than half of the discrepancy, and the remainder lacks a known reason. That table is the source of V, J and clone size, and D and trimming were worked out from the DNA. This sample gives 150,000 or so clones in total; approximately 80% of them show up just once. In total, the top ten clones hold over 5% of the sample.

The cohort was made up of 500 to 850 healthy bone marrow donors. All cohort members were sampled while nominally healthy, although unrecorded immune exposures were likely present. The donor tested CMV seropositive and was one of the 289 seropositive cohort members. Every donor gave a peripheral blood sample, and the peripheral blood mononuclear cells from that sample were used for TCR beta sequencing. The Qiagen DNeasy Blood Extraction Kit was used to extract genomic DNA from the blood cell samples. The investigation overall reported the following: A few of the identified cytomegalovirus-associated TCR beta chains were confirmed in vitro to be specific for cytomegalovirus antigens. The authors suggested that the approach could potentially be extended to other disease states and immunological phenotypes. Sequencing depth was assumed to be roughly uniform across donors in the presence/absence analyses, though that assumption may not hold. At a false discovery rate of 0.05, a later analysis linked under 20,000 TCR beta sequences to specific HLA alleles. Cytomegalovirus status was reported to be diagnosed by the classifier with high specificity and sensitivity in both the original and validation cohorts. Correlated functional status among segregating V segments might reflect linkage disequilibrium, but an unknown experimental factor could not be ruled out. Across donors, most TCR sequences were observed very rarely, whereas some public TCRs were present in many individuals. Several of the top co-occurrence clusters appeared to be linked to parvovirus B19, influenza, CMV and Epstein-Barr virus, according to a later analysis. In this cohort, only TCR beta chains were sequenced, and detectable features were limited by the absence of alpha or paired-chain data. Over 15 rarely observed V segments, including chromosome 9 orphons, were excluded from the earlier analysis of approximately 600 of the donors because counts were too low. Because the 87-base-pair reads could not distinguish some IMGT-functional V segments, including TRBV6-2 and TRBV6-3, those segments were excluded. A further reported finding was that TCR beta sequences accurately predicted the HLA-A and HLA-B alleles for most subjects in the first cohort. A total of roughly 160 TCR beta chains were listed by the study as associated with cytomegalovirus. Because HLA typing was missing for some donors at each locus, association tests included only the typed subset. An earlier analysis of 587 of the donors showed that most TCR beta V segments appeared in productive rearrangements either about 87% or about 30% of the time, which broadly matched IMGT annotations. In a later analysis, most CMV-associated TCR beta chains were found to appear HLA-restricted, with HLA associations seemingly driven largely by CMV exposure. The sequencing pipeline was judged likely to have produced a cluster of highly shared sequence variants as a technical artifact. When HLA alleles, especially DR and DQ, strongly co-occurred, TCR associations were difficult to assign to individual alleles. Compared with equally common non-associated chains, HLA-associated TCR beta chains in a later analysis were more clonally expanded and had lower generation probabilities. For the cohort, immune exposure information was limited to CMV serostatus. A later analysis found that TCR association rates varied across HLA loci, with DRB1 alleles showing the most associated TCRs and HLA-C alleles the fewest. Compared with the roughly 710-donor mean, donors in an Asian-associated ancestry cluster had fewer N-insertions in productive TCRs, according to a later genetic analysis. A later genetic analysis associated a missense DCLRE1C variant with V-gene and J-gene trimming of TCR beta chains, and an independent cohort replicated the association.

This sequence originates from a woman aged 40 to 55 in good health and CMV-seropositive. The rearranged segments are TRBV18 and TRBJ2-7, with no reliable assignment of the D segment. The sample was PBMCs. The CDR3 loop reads CASSLKHPSSYEQYF. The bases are TGTGCCAGCTCACTAAAGCACCCGAGCTCCTACGAGCAGTACTTC.